A single sample is the source of the 21 T cell receptor beta chains below, sequenced in a study of blood T cells in healthy people across ages. The use of a sample-barcoded 5' primer and a J-beta primer mix characterized a second PCR of roughly 6 to 11 cycles. Each CDR3 protein gets one entry after TCRdb re-called the 5' RACE reads with MiXCR. The data contain fewer than 900,000 distinct CDR3 sequences, approximately 49% of them singletons. Sequencing used blood. The origin of the receptors is a woman in her fifties or sixties in good health.

This clonotype turned up a few times. The V and J genes are TRBV20-1 and TRBJ1-5; perhaps TRBD1 as D (5 bases). This CDR3 has 12 residues. Trimming took 3 bases from V and 7 from J, leaving 10 bases between them. Looked up from germline, CDR1 is DFQATT and CDR2 is SNEGSKA (reference sequence). The CDR3 coding sequence is TGCAGTGCTAGCGCAGGGTCCCAGCCCCAGCATTTT. Its protein is CSASAGSQPQHF.

This clonotype occurred a few times. The chain recombines TRBV7-2 with TRBJ1-2, with D tentatively TRBD1 (6 bases). The V gene's germline CDR1 is SGHTA and CDR2 FQGNSA. The V and J ends lost 3 bases and 8 bases respectively, with 10 bases between them. This CDR3 has 12 residues. The CDR3 nucleotides read TGTGCCAGCAGCTTCAACAGGGACGGCTACACCTTC. The encoded protein is CASSFNRDGYTF.

This chain connects TRBV28 to TRBJ2-3; D gene uncertain. Germline lookup yields CDR1 MDHEN and CDR2 SYDVKM. The CDR3 loop spans 15 amino acids. Trimming took off 3 bases at V and 4 bases at J, with 14 bases between the two ends. The CDR3 DNA is TGTGCCAGCAGTTTGAGGATGTGGGTCCCAGATACGCAGTATTTT. It specifies CASSLRMWVPDTQYF.

The V gene is TRBV6-1, the J gene TRBJ2-7, with unresolved D. CDR1 and CDR2 (germline): MNHNS, SASEGT. The CDR3 runs 12 residues. V shed 10 bases and J shed 3 bases, with 13 bases lying between them. DNA of the CDR3: TGTGCCACCTACCTAACAAGCTACGAGCAGTACTTC. This translates into CATYLTSYEQYF.

The rearrangement uses TRBV5-1 and TRBJ1-1, with D possibly being TRBD1 (6 bases). The ends were cut back, 5 bases at V and 5 bases at J, with 19 bases in the middle. The CDR3 sequence is 15 residues long. Per the germline V gene, CDR1 is SGHRS and CDR2 is YFSETQ. The chain's CDR3 is CASSWGALDGTEAFF. The CDR3 DNA reads TGCGCCAGCAGTTGGGGGGCATTGGATGGGACTGAAGCTTTCTTT.

The gene calls are TRBV28 and TRBJ2-3; D is unresolved. This CDR3 has 14 residues. V was clipped by 5 bases and J by 2 bases, with 11 bases between them. Per the germline V gene, CDR1 is MDHEN and CDR2 is SYDVKM. CDR3 nucleotide sequence: TGTGCCAGCAGTCCAACAGAGATCACAGATACGCAGTATTTT. This sequence encodes CASSPTEITDTQYF.

This rearrangement joins TRBV20-1 to TRBJ2-7, with 7 bases matching TRBD1. Germline V gene lookup returns CDR1 DFQATT and CDR2 SNEGSKA (reference sequence). This CDR3 is 15 amino acids long. Losses at the gene ends were 2 bases for V and 7 bases for J; bases not matched to a gene: 14. CDR3 residues: CSARLGDRVTREQYF. CDR3 nucleotide sequence: TGCAGTGCTAGATTAGGAGACAGGGTAACTCGGGAGCAGTACTTC.

J is TRBJ2-5 and V is TRBV6-6; no definite D call. Germline V CDR1 and CDR2: MNHNY, SVGAGI (reference sequence). This CDR3 comprises 14 residues. V lost 6 bases, J lost 11 bases, and 22 bases lay in between. The CDR3 loop reads CASSPGGNSYGQYF. CDR3 coding DNA: TGTGCCAGCAGCCCCGGCGGAAACTCCTACGGGCAGTACTTC.

This clonotype has more than one count but fewer than ten. The rearrangement links TRBV7-3 to TRBJ2-7; D may be TRBD2 (5 bases). This CDR3 has 15 residues. The germline gives CDR1 SGHTA, CDR2 FQGTGA. Trimming removed 5 bases from V and 5 bases from J, with 19 bases in between. This CDR3 is CASSLGLTRLDEQYF. CDR3 coding DNA: TGTGCCAGCAGCCTTGGACTCACCAGGCTAGACGAGCAGTACTTC.

The gene calls are TRBV2 and TRBJ2-2; 7 bases agree with TRBD2. The CDR3 runs 15 residues. The germline V gene has CDR1 SNHLY and CDR2 FYNNEI. The trim removed 6 bases at V and 2 bases at J, leaving 6 bases unmatched. The CDR3 sequence: CASRQLAANTGELFF. The CDR3 DNA is TGTGCCAGCAGACAGCTAGCGGCCAACACCGGGGAGCTGTTTTTT.

This clonotype has more than one count but fewer than ten. The gene calls are TRBV5-4 and TRBJ2-1; weak D call: TRBD2 (6 bases). The J call may not be correct, given that the DNA end is closer to TRBJ2-7. The germline V gene encodes CDR1 SGHNT and CDR2 YYREEE (reference sequence). CDR3 length equals 15 residues. CDR3 sequence: CASSPMGGQNNEQYF. CDR3 in DNA: TGTGCCAGCAGCCCGATGGGAGGCCAGAACAATGAGCAGTACTTC.

On this clonotype: One end of the junction does not line up with germline, which may come from a read error. V gene TRBV5-5 combines with J gene TRBJ2-1; maybe TRBD2 (6 bases). The CDR3 extends over 16 amino acids. Germline values: CDR1 SGHKS, CDR2 YYEKEE (reference sequence). CDR3 nucleotides: TGTGCCTGCAGCTTCCTACCCGGGAGAGCGTACAATGAGCAGTTCTTC. As protein: CACSFLPGRAYNEQFF.

Turning to this clonotype: A much larger clonotype is one base distant, so this may be a read error. The chain carries TRBV20-1 and TRBJ2-5, with D unresolved. The CDR3 length is 12 residues. Germline V gene lookup returns CDR1 DFQATT and CDR2 SNEGSKA (reference sequence). With 4 bases removed from V and 2 bases from J, the gap between germline ends came to 8 bases. The DNA for the CDR3 is TGCAGTGCTACGGGCCAACAAGAGACCCAGTACTTC. The encoded protein is CSATGQQETQYF.

The rearrangement links TRBV7-2 to TRBJ2-5, with D perhaps TRBD1 (7 bases). Between the trimmed V and J ends, which lost 1 base and 2 bases, there was a span of 11 bases. Looked up from germline, CDR1 is SGHTA and CDR2 is FQGNSA. This CDR3 region has 15 residues. The CDR3 sequence: CASSLGGTDQETQYF. In nucleotides, the CDR3 is TGTGCCAGCAGCTTAGGCGGGACAGATCAAGAGACCCAGTACTTC.

The V call is TRBV7-2, the J call TRBJ2-5, with a possible D match to TRBD1 (6 bases). V was pared by 1 base and J by 5 bases, with 14 bases between. The CDR3 covers 15 residues. CDR1 and CDR2 (germline): SGHTA, FQGNSA. CDR3 sequence: CASSLGQVMGETQYF. The CDR3 DNA reads as TGTGCCAGCAGCTTAGGACAGGTCATGGGGGAGACCCAGTACTTC.

The chain joins TRBV10-2 to TRBJ2-3; 14 bases map to TRBD2. CDR3 length equals 19 residues. V trimming: 5 bases; J trimming: 1 base; junction bases outside the gene matches: 11. CDR1 is WSHSY, CDR2 SAAADI, per germline. CDR3 DNA: TGCGCCAGCAGTCGCATCGGGACTAGCGGGAGATTGCGCACAGATACGCAGTATTTT. Its protein product is CASSRIGTSGRLRTDTQYF.

There are a few counts of this clonotype. The rearrangement uses TRBV9 and TRBJ2-5, with D possibly matching TRBD2 (5 bases). This CDR3 comprises 14 residues. The germline V and J ends were trimmed by 2 bases and 0 bases, with 8 bases remaining between them. The germline V gene has CDR1 SGDLS and CDR2 YYNGEE. This CDR3 is CASSVPGYQETQYF. For the CDR3, the DNA is TGTGCCAGCAGCGTTCCGGGATACCAAGAGACCCAGTACTTC.

The rearrangement uses TRBV20-1 and TRBJ2-2, with no clear D. Between the trimmed V and J ends, which lost 6 bases and 3 bases, there was a span of 11 bases. The germline V gene encodes CDR1 DFQATT and CDR2 SNEGSKA (reference sequence). This CDR3 spans 13 amino acids. CDR3 DNA sequence: TGCAGTGCCCACCTAAGCGACACCGGGGAGCTGTTTTTT. Amino acids: CSAHLSDTGELFF.

This clonotype came up a few times. Just one base apart from a much larger clone, this may be a read error. DNA for the CDR3: TGTGCCAGCCTTAGTTCGGGGCTAGCGGGAGTTCGTGATCGTTGGAATGAGCAGTTCTTC. The encoded protein is CASLSSGLAGVRDRWNEQFF. The chain carries TRBV27 and TRBJ2-1, with TRBD2 matching over 10 bases. Germline CDR1 MNHEY, CDR2 SMNVEV (reference sequence). With V trimmed by 8 bases and J by 7 bases, 26 bases remained unmatched. The CDR3 has 20 residues.

This clonotype was seen repeatedly, ten times or more. The chain employs TRBV6-2 or TRBV6-3 and TRBJ2-1; D possibly matches TRBD1 or TRBD2 (5 bases each). This CDR3 spans 11 amino acids. CDR1 MNHEY and CDR2 SVGEGT come from the germline V gene. V lost 10 bases and J lost 6, with 10 bases in between. CDR3 DNA: TGTGCCACGGACGGGACCAATGAGCAGTTCTTC. Its protein is CATDGTNEQFF.

The chain links TRBV5-1 to TRBJ2-2; 7 bases agree with TRBD2. The CDR3 is 16 amino acids. Germline CDR1 SGHRS, CDR2 YFSETQ. Trimming at V came to 7 bases and at J to 1 base, leaving 10 bases not matched to a gene. In nucleotides, the CDR3 is TGCGCCAGCTTAGGACTAGGCGGATTGAACACCGGGGAGCTGTTTTTT. This codes for CASLGLGGLNTGELFF.